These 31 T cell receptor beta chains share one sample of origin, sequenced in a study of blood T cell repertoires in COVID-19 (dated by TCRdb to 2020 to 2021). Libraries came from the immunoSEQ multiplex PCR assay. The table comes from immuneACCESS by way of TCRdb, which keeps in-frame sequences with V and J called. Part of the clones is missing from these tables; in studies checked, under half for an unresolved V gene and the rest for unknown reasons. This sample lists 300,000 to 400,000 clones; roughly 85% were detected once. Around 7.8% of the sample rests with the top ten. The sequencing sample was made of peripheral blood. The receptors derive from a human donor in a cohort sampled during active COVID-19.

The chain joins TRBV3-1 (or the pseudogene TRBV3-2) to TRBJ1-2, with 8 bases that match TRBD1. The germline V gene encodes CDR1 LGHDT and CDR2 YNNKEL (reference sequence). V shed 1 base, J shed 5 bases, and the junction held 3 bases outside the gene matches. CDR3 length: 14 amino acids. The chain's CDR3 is CASSQAGGGYGYTF. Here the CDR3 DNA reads TGTGCCAGCAGCCAAGCAGGGGGCGGTTATGGCTACACCTTC.

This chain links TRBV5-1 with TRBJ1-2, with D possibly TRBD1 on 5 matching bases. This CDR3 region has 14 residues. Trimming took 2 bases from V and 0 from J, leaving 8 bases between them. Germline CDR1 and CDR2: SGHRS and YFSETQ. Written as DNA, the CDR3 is TGCGCCAGCAGCTTAGACAGTACTAACTATGGCTACACCTTC. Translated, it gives CASSLDSTNYGYTF.

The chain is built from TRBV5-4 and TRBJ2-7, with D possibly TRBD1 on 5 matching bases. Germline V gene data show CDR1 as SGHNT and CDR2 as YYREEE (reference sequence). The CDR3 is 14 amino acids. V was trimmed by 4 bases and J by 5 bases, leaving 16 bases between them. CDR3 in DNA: TGTGCCAGCAGCCCGGCCAGGGATTGGGACGAGCAGTACTTC. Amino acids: CASSPARDWDEQYF.

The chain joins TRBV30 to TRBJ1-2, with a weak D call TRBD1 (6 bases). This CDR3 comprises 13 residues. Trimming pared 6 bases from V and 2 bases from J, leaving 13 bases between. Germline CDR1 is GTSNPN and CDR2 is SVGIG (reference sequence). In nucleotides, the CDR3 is TGTGCCTGCCTGGCGAGGGGGAACTATGGCTACACCTTC. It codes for CACLARGNYGYTF. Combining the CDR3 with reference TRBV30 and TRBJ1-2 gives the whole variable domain SQTIHQWPATLVQPVGSPLSLECTVEGTSNPNLYWYRQAAGRGLQLLFYSVGIGQISSEVPQNLSASRPQDRQFILSSKKLLLSDSGFYLCACLARGNYGYTFGSGTRLTVV.

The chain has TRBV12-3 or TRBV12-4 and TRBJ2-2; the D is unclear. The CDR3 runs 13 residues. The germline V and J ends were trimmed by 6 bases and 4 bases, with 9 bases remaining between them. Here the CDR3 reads CASSPVSTGELFF. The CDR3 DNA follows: TGTGCCAGCAGCCCAGTTTCCACCGGGGAGCTGTTTTTT.

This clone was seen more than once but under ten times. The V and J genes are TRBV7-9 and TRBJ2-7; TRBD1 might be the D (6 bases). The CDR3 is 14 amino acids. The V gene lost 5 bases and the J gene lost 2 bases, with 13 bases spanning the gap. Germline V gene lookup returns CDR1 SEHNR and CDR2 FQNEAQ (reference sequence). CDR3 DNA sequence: TGTGCCAGCAGCGGTGGACAGTTAACCTACGAGCAGTACTTC. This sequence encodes CASSGGQLTYEQYF.

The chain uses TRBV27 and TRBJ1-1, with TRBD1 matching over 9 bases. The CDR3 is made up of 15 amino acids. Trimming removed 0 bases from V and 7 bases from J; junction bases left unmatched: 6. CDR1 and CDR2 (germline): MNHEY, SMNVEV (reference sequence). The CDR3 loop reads CASSLSRDRVVEAFF. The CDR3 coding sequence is TGTGCCAGCAGTTTATCACGGGACAGGGTGGTTGAAGCTTTCTTT.

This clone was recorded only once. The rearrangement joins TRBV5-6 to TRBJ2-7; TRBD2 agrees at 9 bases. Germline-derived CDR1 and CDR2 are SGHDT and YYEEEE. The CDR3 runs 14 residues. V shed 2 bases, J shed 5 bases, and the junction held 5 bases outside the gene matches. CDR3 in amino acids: CASSFRGGAHEQYF. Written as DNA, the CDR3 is TGTGCCAGCAGCTTTCGCGGGGGGGCTCACGAGCAGTACTTC.

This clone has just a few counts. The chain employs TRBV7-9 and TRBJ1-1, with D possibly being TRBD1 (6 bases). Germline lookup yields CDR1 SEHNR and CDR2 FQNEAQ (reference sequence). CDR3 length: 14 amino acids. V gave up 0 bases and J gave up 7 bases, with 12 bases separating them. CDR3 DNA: TGTGCCAGCAGCTTAGCGGGGGCGCCTGGTGAAGCTTTCTTT. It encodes CASSLAGAPGEAFF. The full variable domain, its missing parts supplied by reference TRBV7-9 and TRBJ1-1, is DTGVSQNPRHKITKRGQNVTFRCDPISEHNRLYWYRQTLGQGPEFLTYFQNEAQLEKSRLLSDRFSAERPKGSFSTLEIQRTEQGDSAMYLCASSLAGAPGEAFFGQGTRLTVV.

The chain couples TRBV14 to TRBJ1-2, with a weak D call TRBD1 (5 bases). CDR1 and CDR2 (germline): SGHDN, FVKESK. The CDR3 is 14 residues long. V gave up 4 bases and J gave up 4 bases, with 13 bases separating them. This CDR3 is CASSPRQQGYGYTF. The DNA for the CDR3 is TGTGCCAGCAGCCCGAGACAGCAAGGCTATGGCTACACCTTC.

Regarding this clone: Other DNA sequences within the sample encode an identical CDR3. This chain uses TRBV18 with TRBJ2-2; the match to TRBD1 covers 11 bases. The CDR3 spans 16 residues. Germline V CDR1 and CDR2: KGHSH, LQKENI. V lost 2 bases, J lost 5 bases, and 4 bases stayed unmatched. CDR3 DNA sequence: TGTGCCAGCTCACCAACCGGGACAGGGGGTACCGGGGAGCTGTTTTTT. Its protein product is CASSPTGTGGTGELFF.

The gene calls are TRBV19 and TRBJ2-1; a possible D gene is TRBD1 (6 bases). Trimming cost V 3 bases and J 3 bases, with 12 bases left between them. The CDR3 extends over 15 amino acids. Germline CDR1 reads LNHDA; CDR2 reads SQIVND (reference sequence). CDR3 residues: CASSISSGVYNEQFF. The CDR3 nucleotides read TGTGCCAGTAGTATTAGTTCAGGGGTCTACAATGAGCAGTTCTTC.

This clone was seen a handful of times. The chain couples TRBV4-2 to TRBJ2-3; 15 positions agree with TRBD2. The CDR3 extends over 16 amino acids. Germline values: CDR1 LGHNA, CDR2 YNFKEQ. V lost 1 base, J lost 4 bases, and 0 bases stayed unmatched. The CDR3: CASSQGTSGGADTQYF. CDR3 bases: TGTGCCAGCAGCCAAGGGACTAGCGGGGGGGCAGATACGCAGTATTTT.

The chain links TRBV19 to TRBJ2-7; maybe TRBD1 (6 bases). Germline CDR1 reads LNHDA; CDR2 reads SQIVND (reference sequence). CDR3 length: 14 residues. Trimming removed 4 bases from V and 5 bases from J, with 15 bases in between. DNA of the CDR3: TGTGCCAGTAGTACCCCTCAGGGGCTCAACGAGCAGTACTTC. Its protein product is CASSTPQGLNEQYF.

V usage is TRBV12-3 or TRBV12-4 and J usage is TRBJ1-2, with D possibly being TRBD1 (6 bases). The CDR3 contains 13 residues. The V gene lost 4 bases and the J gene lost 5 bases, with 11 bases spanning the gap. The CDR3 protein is CASSSGVRYGYTF. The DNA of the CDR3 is TGTGCCAGCAGTTCAGGGGTGCGTTATGGCTACACCTTC.

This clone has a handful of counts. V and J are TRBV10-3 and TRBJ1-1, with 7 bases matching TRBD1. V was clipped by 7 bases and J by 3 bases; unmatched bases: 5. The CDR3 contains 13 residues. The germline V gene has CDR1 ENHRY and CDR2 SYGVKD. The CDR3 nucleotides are TGTGCCATCAAGGACAGGTGGGACACTGAAGCTTTCTTT. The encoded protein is CAIKDRWDTEAFF.

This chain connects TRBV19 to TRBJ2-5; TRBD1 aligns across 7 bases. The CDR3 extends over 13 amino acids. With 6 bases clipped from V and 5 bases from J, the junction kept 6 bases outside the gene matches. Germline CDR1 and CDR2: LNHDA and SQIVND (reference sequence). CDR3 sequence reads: CASRNTGVETQYF. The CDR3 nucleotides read TGTGCCAGTAGAAATACAGGGGTTGAGACCCAGTACTTC.

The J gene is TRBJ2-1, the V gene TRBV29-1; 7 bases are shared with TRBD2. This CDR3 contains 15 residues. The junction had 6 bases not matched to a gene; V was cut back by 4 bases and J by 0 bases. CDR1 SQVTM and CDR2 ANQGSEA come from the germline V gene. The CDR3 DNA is TGCAGCGTTGGGGGAGGGCAGGGCTCCTACAATGAGCAGTTCTTC. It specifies CSVGGGQGSYNEQFF.

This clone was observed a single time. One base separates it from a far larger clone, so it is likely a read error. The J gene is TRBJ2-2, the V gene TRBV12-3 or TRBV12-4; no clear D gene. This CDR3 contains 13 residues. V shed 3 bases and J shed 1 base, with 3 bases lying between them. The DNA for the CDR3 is TGTGCCAGCAGTTTCGGGAACACCGGGGAGCTGTTTTTT. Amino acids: CASSFGNTGELFF.

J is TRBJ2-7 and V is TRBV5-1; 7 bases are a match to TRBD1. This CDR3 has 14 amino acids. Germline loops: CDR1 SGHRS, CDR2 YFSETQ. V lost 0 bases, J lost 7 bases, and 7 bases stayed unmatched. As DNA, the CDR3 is TGCGCCAGCAGCTTGGTAACAGGGGCTGAGGAGCAGTACTTC. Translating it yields CASSLVTGAEEQYF.

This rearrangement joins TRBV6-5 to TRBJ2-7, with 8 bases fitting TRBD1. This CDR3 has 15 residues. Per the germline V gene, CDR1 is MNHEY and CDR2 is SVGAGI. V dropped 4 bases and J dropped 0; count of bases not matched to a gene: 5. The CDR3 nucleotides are TGTGCCAGCAGTTCCTCCGGGACAGGCTCCTACGAGCAGTACTTC. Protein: CASSSSGTGSYEQYF.

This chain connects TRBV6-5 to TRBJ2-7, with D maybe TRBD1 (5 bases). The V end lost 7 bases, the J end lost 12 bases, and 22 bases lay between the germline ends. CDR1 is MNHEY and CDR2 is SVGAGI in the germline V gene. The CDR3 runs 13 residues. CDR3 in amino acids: CASTETGPDSWYF. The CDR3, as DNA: TGTGCCAGCACCGAAACAGGCCCGGATTCTTGGTACTTC.

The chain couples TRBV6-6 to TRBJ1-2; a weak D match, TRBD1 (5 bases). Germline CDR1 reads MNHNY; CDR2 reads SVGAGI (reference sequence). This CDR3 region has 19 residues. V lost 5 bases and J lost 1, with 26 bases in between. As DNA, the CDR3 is TGTGCCAGCAGTCCGCTGAAGAGGCAGGGCAGGTCGGATAACTATGGCTACACCTTC. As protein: CASSPLKRQGRSDNYGYTF.

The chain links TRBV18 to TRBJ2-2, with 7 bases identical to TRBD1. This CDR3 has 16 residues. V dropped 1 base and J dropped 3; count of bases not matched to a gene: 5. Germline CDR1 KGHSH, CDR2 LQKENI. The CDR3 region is CASSPRLQGHTGELFF. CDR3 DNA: TGTGCCAGCTCACCACGTTTACAGGGGCACACCGGGGAGCTGTTTTTT.

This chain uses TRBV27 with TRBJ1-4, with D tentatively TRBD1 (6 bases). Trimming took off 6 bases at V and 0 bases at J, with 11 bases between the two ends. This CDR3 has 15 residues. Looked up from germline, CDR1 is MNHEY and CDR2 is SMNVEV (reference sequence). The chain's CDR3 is CASRPTGTTNEKLFF. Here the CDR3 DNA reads TGTGCCAGCAGACCAACAGGGACAACTAATGAAAAACTGTTTTTT.

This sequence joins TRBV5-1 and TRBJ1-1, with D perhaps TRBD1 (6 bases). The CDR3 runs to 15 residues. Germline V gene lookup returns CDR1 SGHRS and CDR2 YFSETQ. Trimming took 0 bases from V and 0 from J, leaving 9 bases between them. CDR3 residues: CASSLEGTMNTEAFF. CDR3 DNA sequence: TGCGCCAGCAGCTTGGAAGGGACAATGAACACTGAAGCTTTCTTT.

This chain's CDR3 is CASSYDYSYEQYF. The DNA for the CDR3 is TGTGCCAGCAGTTACGACTACTCCTACGAGCAGTACTTC. The chain recombines TRBV6-5 with TRBJ2-7, with a possible D match to TRBD2 (5 bases). The germline CDR1 and CDR2 sequences are MNHEY and SVGAGI. This CDR3 is built from 13 residues. Trimming removed 2 bases at V and 0 bases at J, with 5 bases between.

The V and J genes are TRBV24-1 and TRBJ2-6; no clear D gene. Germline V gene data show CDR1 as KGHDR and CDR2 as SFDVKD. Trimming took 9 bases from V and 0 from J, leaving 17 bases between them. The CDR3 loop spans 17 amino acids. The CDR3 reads CATAPPGTYSGANVLTF. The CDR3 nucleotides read TGTGCCACCGCTCCCCCAGGCACCTACTCTGGGGCCAACGTCCTGACTTTC.

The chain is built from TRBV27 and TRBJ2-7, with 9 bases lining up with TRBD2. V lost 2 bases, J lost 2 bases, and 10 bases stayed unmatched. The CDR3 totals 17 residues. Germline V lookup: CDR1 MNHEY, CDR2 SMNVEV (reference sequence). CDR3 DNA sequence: TGTGCCAGCAGTTTAGGGGACCCAGCGGGGGGTACCTACGAGCAGTACTTC. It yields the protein CASSLGDPAGGTYEQYF.

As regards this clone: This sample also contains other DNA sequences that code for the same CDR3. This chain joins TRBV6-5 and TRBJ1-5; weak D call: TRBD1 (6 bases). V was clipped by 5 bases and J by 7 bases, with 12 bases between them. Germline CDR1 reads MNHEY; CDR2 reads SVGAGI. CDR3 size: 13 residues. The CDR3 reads CASSHREGQPQHF. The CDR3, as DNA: TGTGCCAGCAGTCACAGGGAAGGCCAGCCCCAGCATTTT.

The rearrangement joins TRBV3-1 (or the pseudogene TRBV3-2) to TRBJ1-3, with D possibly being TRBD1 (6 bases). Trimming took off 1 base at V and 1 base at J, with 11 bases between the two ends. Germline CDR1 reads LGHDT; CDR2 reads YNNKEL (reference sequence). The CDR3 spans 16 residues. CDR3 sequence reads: CASSQAIQGSGNTIYF. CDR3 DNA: TGTGCCAGCAGCCAAGCCATACAGGGTTCTGGAAACACCATATATTTT.